The clone carrying this T cell receptor beta chain was observed at least ten times. This record belongs to a study of blood T cell repertoires in COVID-19. About the research overall: Collection of acute and convalescent COVID-19 samples took place in the United States, Italy and Spain.

CDR1 SGDLS and CDR2 YYNGEE come from the germline V gene. This CDR3 has 11 residues. Trimming shortened V by 3 bases and J by 6 bases, and 7 bases separated the two germline ends. Libraries were prepared by immunoSEQ multiplex PCR; TCRdb keeps only in-frame clonotypes and omits some of them. The sample holds 70,000 or so clones, about four fifths seen once. Patients in Seattle were enrolled during active infection, then followed longitudinally. Material for sequencing was peripheral blood. This chain uses TRBV9 with TRBJ2-7, with D maybe TRBD1 (5 bases). The source is a man in his 60s with COVID-19, enrolled during active disease. CDR3 sequence (DNA): TGTGCCAGCAGCGCCGACAGCGAGCAGTACTTC. Its translation: CASSADSEQYF.